These 5 T cell receptor beta chains were all obtained from the same sample, sequenced in a study of CD4 T cells in relation to SARS-CoV-2 and coronaviruses. The antigens for these receptors are not known. The unexposed donors gave CD4+ T cells in 2011-2018, prior to COVID-19. CD4+ T cells were isolated from the cells after 10 days of culture. The repertoire was sequenced with immunoSEQ multiplex PCR; TCRdb's copy has only in-frame clones and lacks some. The sample has about 29,000 clones, 60% to 80% seen once. Sequencing was carried out using CD4+ T cells from PBMCs, cultured in vitro. The receptors were gathered from a human donor in good health.

The genes are TRBV3-1 (or the pseudogene TRBV3-2) and TRBJ2-1; D is unresolved. CDR1 and CDR2 from the germline V gene are LGHDT and YNNKEL (reference sequence). The CDR3 runs to 13 residues. The V and J ends lost 8 bases and 1 base respectively, with 9 bases between them. In nucleotides, the CDR3 is TGTGCCAGCCGTGGATTGTCCTACAATGAGCAGTTCTTC. Its protein product is CASRGLSYNEQFF.

The chain has TRBV6-5 and TRBJ1-2, with D possibly matching TRBD1 (6 bases). From germline, CDR1 is MNHEY and CDR2 SVGAGI. The CDR3 has 13 residues. V lost 6 bases and J 5 bases, leaving 13 bases between the germline ends. The CDR3 bases are TGTGCCAGCAGGAAGGACAGTAGATATGGCTACACCTTC. As protein: CASRKDSRYGYTF.

V and J are TRBV19 and TRBJ1-5; 7 positions match TRBD1. After removal of 7 bases from V and 3 bases from J, the junction contained 3 bases not matched to a gene. Germline CDR1 reads LNHDA; CDR2 reads SQIVND (reference sequence). The CDR3 loop spans 13 amino acids. The CDR3 is CASKGQSNQPQHF. The CDR3 DNA sequence: TGTGCCAGTAAGGGACAGTCCAATCAGCCCCAGCATTTT.

This chain joins TRBV4-3 and TRBJ1-1, with D perhaps TRBD1 (5 bases). There are 15 residues in the CDR3. Trimming shortened V by 0 bases and J by 1 base, and 9 bases separated the two germline ends. Germline CDR1 LGHNA, CDR2 YSLEER. CDR3 nucleotides: TGCGCCAGCAGCCAAGAACAGGCCTGGAACACTGAAGCTTTCTTT. Its translation: CASSQEQAWNTEAFF.

The rearrangement joins TRBV7-3 to TRBJ2-6; possibly TRBD1 for D (5 bases). Germline CDR1 SGHTA, CDR2 FQGTGA. The CDR3 is 15 residues long. The V end lost 3 bases, the J end lost 0 bases, and 6 bases lay between the germline ends. This chain's CDR3 is CASSLDTSGANVLTF. The DNA for the CDR3 is TGTGCCAGCAGCTTGGACACCTCTGGGGCCAACGTCCTGACTTTC.